This T cell receptor (beta chain) originates from a study of blood T cell repertoires in COVID-19. Study overall: Samples of COVID-19 (acute and convalescent) were obtained from the United States, Italy and Spain.

The table came from immunoSEQ multiplex PCR; TCRdb's copy has only in-frame clones and leaves some out. The table shows about 180,000 clones, with roughly 89% occurring only once. The sample was peripheral blood. The clonotype was recovered from a woman aged 50 to 60 with acute or convalescent COVID-19.

CDR3 sequence: CASSYFSSTDTQYF. The CDR3 DNA reads as TGTGCCAGCAGTTACTTTTCTAGCACAGATACGCAGTATTTT. This chain joins TRBV6-2 or TRBV6-3 and TRBJ2-3; D is unclear. This CDR3 contains 14 residues. Trimming took off 1 base at V and 0 bases at J, with 5 bases between the two ends. CDR1 is MNHEY, CDR2 SVGEGT, per germline.